This T cell receptor (beta chain) was captured by sequencing in a study of identical twins. Whole-study findings and limits: Conclusions rested on cross-sectional statistics rather than following the same donors. Fewer insertions marked abundant cord blood beta clonotypes; young adult naive trended weakly, memory not at all. For monozygotic twins, models underestimated out-of-frame TCR alpha sharing.

Germline loops: CDR1 MDHEN, CDR2 SYDVKM. This CDR3 spans 14 amino acids. The sample holds a few counts of this clonotype. Its antigen is not known. Template switching introduced a universal primer site, and the cDNA bore unique molecular identifiers. MiXCR, run by TCRdb on the 5' RACE reads, gives a single entry per CDR3 protein. Of a few hundred thousand distinct CDR3 sequences in the sample, around 20% are singletons; the top ten hold about 12%. This clonotype was obtained from a man aged 50 to 59 in good health. Sequenced material: naive T cells sorted from blood. V usage is TRBV28 and J usage is TRBJ2-5; perhaps TRBD1 as D (6 bases). The J call may be in error: the DNA end matches TRBJ2-1 better. The CDR3 loop reads CASRPPHEGETQFF. CDR3 nucleotides: TGTGCCAGCAGACCACCACATGAGGGGGAGACCCAGTTCTTC.